This entry lists 20 T cell receptor beta chains sequenced from one sample in a study of metastatic and nonmetastatic thyroid tumors. Ahead of thyroid surgery, no patient had received treatment of any kind. TCRdb redid the clone calls on the PCR reads using MiXCR. Of 30,000 to 35,000 clones listed, roughly 15% were seen once; the top ten hold around 3%. The source material was blood. All receptors come from a female donor with papillary thyroid cancer or a benign thyroid nodule (not recorded which). Some clones in this sample may be carry-over from other donors' samples.

This clone was counted at least ten times. V gene TRBV3-1 combines with J gene TRBJ2-1; D gene ambiguous. Germline V lookup: CDR1 LGHDT, CDR2 YNNKEL (reference sequence). The CDR3 extends over 15 amino acids. V was trimmed by 3 bases and J by 6 bases, leaving 15 bases between them. The CDR3 bases are TGTGCCAGCAGCCATGCCGGAAGGATTGGCAATGAGCAGTTCTTC. Translation gives CASSHAGRIGNEQFF.

The chain combines TRBV7-6 with TRBJ2-7; 12 positions agree with TRBD2. Germline V gene lookup returns CDR1 SGHVS and CDR2 FNYEAQ. J lost 0 bases, V lost 5 bases, and 8 bases had no gene match. The CDR3 covers 17 residues. As DNA, the CDR3 is TGTGCCAGCAGCCCGACTAGCGGGGGTTCGCTCTCCTACGAGCAGTACTTC. Amino acid sequence: CASSPTSGGSLSYEQYF. The variable domain in full, with the rest retrieved from reference TRBV7-6 and TRBJ2-7, is GAGVSQSPRYKVTKRGQDVALRCDPISGHVSLYWYRQALGQGPEFLTYFNYEAQQDKSGLPNDRFSAERPEGSISTLTIQRTEQRDSAMYRCASSPTSGGSLSYEQYFGPGTRLTVT.

The table lists this clone with many counts. The V call is TRBV6-1, the J call TRBJ2-4; D is ambiguous. The CDR3 totals 16 residues. CDR1 is MNHNS, CDR2 SASEGT, per germline. Trimming removed 2 bases at V and 0 bases at J, with 11 bases between. The CDR3: CASSEFLESAKNIQYF. CDR3 bases: TGTGCCAGCAGTGAATTCTTGGAATCAGCCAAAAACATTCAGTACTTC.

This clone was observed at least ten times. The gene calls are TRBV28 and TRBJ1-6, with no clear D. Trimming left V 7 bases short and J 0 bases short, with 13 bases between. The V gene's germline CDR1 is MDHEN and CDR2 SYDVKM. The CDR3 is 16 residues long. The CDR3 nucleotides read TGTGCCAGCAAGGTTGGGTCACCCTCCTATAATTCACCCCTCCACTTT. Its translation is CASKVGSPSYNSPLHF. Full variable domain (missing parts from reference TRBV28 and TRBJ1-6): DVKVTQSSRYLVKRTGEKVFLECVQDMDHENMFWYRQDPGLGLRLIYFSYDVKMKEKGDIPEGYSVSREKKERFSLILESASTNQTSMYLCASKVGSPSYNSPLHFGNGTRLTVT.

This clone was counted ten times or more. This chain links TRBV12-1 with TRBJ2-3; whether TRBD2, the table's D call, matches the DNA was not checked. TRBV12-1 is reported as a pseudogene. The CDR3 loop spans 20 amino acids. This CDR3 reads CASSLGWGPGLAVYTDTQYF. The CDR3 bases are TGTGCCAGCAGCTTAGGGTGGGGTCCGGGACTAGCGGTTTACACAGATACGCAGTATTTT.

The gene calls are TRBV5-1 and TRBJ1-3; D is uncertain. The CDR3 loop spans 16 amino acids. CDR1 is SGHRS, CDR2 YFSETQ, per germline. The ends were cut back, 6 bases at V and 0 bases at J, with 16 bases in the middle. CDR3: CASIAHKANSGNTIYF. For the CDR3, the DNA is TGCGCCAGCATCGCGCATAAGGCAAACTCTGGAAACACCATATATTTT.

The sample holds many counts of this clone. The V and J genes are TRBV6-1 and TRBJ2-1, with 8 bases fitting TRBD2. The V and J ends lost 4 bases and 4 bases, in that order; junction bases with no gene match: 3. The CDR3 length is 14 residues. Germline assignment: CDR1 MNHNS and CDR2 SASEGT. The CDR3 protein is CASSAAGDYNEQFF. Here the CDR3 DNA reads TGTGCCAGCAGTGCAGCGGGAGATTACAATGAGCAGTTCTTC.

This clone was recorded at least ten times. The chain combines TRBV5-6 with TRBJ2-7; TRBD1 matches at 8 bases. This CDR3 contains 14 residues. The germline gives CDR1 SGHDT, CDR2 YYEEEE. V shed 7 bases, J shed 3 bases, and the junction held 9 bases outside the gene matches. CDR3 sequence: CASLGQGDFYEQYF. CDR3 in DNA: TGTGCCAGCCTTGGACAGGGCGACTTCTACGAGCAGTACTTC.

This clone turned up a few times. The chain is built from TRBV28 and TRBJ1-1; D gene ambiguous. V was clipped by 8 bases and J by 6 bases, with 22 bases between them. Germline loops: CDR1 MDHEN, CDR2 SYDVKM. The CDR3 loop spans 15 amino acids. This CDR3 is CASLWGGGRSAEAFF. The DNA for the CDR3 is TGTGCCAGCCTCTGGGGAGGCGGACGGAGCGCTGAAGCTTTCTTT.

This clone was seen ten or more times. The rearrangement joins TRBV28 to TRBJ1-1; tentative D call: TRBD1 (6 bases). Per the germline V gene, CDR1 is MDHEN and CDR2 is SYDVKM. This CDR3 has 16 amino acids. V dropped 5 bases and J dropped 0 bases, with 16 bases sitting between them. In DNA, the CDR3 is TGTGCCAGCAGTCCTCCGACGGGGGCTATGAACACTGAAGCTTTCTTT. Protein product: CASSPPTGAMNTEAFF.

This clone was seen at least ten times. At the DNA level, this CDR3 is encoded by other sequences in the same sample as well. The chain combines TRBV4-1 with TRBJ1-3, with no clear D. Germline CDR1 is MGHRA and CDR2 is YSYEKL. V lost 1 base, J lost 4 bases, and 11 bases lay in between. The CDR3 has 15 amino acids. The CDR3, as DNA: TGCGCCAGCAGCCAAGGGGAAGGTACGGGAAACACCATATATTTT. As protein: CASSQGEGTGNTIYF.

This clone was observed a few times. The CDR3 end shows no conserved phenylalanine or tryptophan, and so a read error is likely. The CDR3 coding sequence is TGTGCCAGCAGTGACCCTAGGGGGACGGGGCAGGCTTTCCTT. Encoded protein: CASSDPRGTGQAFL. The chain has TRBV6-1 and TRBJ1-1; maybe TRBD1 (6 bases). Germline V CDR1 and CDR2: MNHNS, SASEGT. V was trimmed by 3 bases and J by 11 bases, leaving 19 bases between them. The CDR3 sequence is 14 residues long.

This clone was detected many times. V is TRBV27 and J is TRBJ1-2, with a weak D call TRBD1 (6 bases). V was cut by 3 bases and J by 4 bases, with 12 bases left in between. Germline V gene lookup returns CDR1 MNHEY and CDR2 SMNVEV (reference sequence). This CDR3 is built from 14 residues. The CDR3 spells CASSLNRDGYGYTF. As DNA, the CDR3 is TGTGCCAGCAGTTTGAACAGGGATGGCTATGGCTACACCTTC.

This clone has a count of ten or more. The J gene is TRBJ2-1, the V gene TRBV28, with D tentatively TRBD1 or TRBD2 (5 bases each). The CDR3 length is 15 residues. Germline-derived CDR1 and CDR2 are MDHEN and SYDVKM. Deletions cut 6 bases from V and 5 bases from J, with 17 bases between. CDR3 residues: CASSVGTVDNNEQFF. The CDR3 DNA reads TGTGCCAGCAGCGTCGGGACGGTCGATAACAATGAGCAGTTCTTC.

This clone was detected once. The chain employs TRBV30 and TRBJ1-4; D might be TRBD1 (6 bases). V was trimmed by 2 bases and J by 5 bases, leaving 15 bases between them. The CDR3 loop spans 15 amino acids. Germline lookup yields CDR1 GTSNPN and CDR2 SVGIG (reference sequence). CDR3 amino acids: CAWSPRGRMNEKLFF. Written as DNA, the CDR3 is TGTGCCTGGAGTCCTCGGGGGCGGATGAATGAAAAACTGTTTTTT.

This clone was observed many times. The sample contains more than one DNA sequence encoding this CDR3. This chain joins TRBV6-1 and TRBJ2-3; 7 nucleotides align to TRBD1. V lost 0 bases to trimming and J lost 2 bases; unmatched junction nucleotides: 5. Germline CDR1 and CDR2: MNHNS and SASEGT. The CDR3 has 16 residues. In nucleotides, the CDR3 is TGTGCCAGCAGTGAAGCCCTAGGGGGCTTCACAGATACGCAGTATTTT. It codes for CASSEALGGFTDTQYF.

At least ten counts were recorded for this clone. The chain is built from TRBV11-2 and TRBJ1-4; unclear D gene. V lost 0 bases to trimming and J lost 0 bases, with 11 bases between them. This CDR3 has 17 residues. Germline assignment: CDR1 SGHAT and CDR2 FQNNGV. CDR3 sequence reads: CASSLEGGSSTNEKLFF. For the CDR3, the DNA is TGTGCCAGCAGCTTAGAAGGCGGGAGCTCAACTAATGAAAAACTGTTTTTT.

This clone has ten or more counts. The chain couples TRBV7-9 to TRBJ2-3, with a tentative D call TRBD2 (6 bases). Germline CDR1 and CDR2: SEHNR and FQNEAQ (reference sequence). The CDR3 has 12 amino acids. Between the trimmed V and J ends, which lost 1 base and 10 bases, there was a span of 9 bases. The DNA of the CDR3 is TGTGCCAGCAGCTTAGTAGCGGAGGCGCAGTATTTT. It is translated as CASSLVAEAQYF. Complete variable domain (other parts from reference TRBV7-9 and TRBJ2-3): DTGVSQNPRHKITKRGQNVTFRCDPISEHNRLYWYRQTLGQGPEFLTYFQNEAQLEKSRLLSDRFSAERPKGSFSTLEIQRTEQGDSAMYLCASSLVAEAQYFGPGTRLTVL.

This clone has ten or more counts. V usage is TRBV6-4 and J usage is TRBJ2-1; TRBD2 might be the D (6 bases). This CDR3 comprises 15 residues. Looked up from germline, CDR1 is MRHNA and CDR2 is SNTAGT. The ends were cut back, 0 bases at V and 7 bases at J, with 13 bases in the middle. The CDR3 protein is CASSDSLAASNEQFF. DNA for the CDR3: TGTGCCAGCAGTGACTCGTTAGCGGCGTCAAATGAGCAGTTCTTC.

In the case of this clone: Other DNA sequences in the sample encode the same CDR3. This rearrangement joins TRBV6-4 to TRBJ2-6; D may match TRBD1 or TRBD2 (5 bases each). From germline, CDR1 is MRHNA and CDR2 SNTAGT. This CDR3 has 16 amino acids. Trimming removed 0 bases at V and 1 base at J, with 7 bases between. The DNA for the CDR3 is TGTGCCAGCAGTGACTCTGGGGGATCTGGGGCCAACGTCCTGACTTTC. The encoded protein is CASSDSGGSGANVLTF.